A single TCR beta chain is shown here with its context. This sample is part of a study of T-cell reconstitution after alpha-beta-depleted transplantation in children. The CDR3 spans 14 residues. With V trimmed by 3 bases and J by 3 bases, 8 bases remained unmatched. Germline V gives CDR1 DFQATT, CDR2 SNEGSKA (reference sequence). Unique molecular identifiers were used to barcode this TCRbeta library. TCRdb reprocessed the PCR reads with MiXCR, giving one entry per CDR3 protein. This sample has fewer than 400,000 distinct CDR3 sequences; over 20% occur once, and the top ten carry approximately 11%. The chain recombines TRBV20-1 with TRBJ2-7, with 7 bases identical to TRBD1. Material: PBMCs, mostly from graft donor cells, obtained 180 days after TCRalphabeta/CD19-depleted stem cell transplant. The sequence was collected from a male patient younger than 18 who had a stem cell transplant for acute lymphoblastic leukemia, so the T cells may come from the graft donor. The DNA of the CDR3 is TGCAGTGCTAGGGTGGGACAGTTGAGCTACGAGCAGTACTTC. Its protein product is CSARVGQLSYEQYF.